This TCR beta chain is drawn from a study of blood T cell repertoires in COVID-19. Study summary: The study drew acute and convalescent COVID-19 samples from the United States, Italy and Spain. PBMCs, B-cell-depleted T cells, or T cells provided the cDNA or gDNA that made up the material.

Authors' data handling: How many nucleated cells were present was estimated from reference gene primer amplification. Only in-frame clones appear in the TCRdb table, and some are missing; sequencing was by immunoSEQ multiplex PCR. That table supplies the V and J calls and clone size; D and trimming were determined from the DNA. This sample has a few hundred thousand clones; less than 90% occur once, and the top ten carry 1.9%. Sequenced input: peripheral blood. This TCR was sampled from a man aged 40-50 years with active or convalescent COVID-19.

CDR3 coding DNA: TGCGCCAGCGGGTGGGACACAGATTCACCCCTCCACTTT. This translates into CASGWDTDSPLHF. This sequence joins TRBV5-1 and TRBJ1-6, with D possibly matching TRBD1 (6 bases). Trimming took 7 bases from V and 8 from J, leaving 13 bases between them. Germline CDR1 SGHRS, CDR2 YFSETQ. The CDR3 sequence is 13 residues long.